This T cell receptor beta chain was sequenced in a study of blood T cell repertoires in COVID-19. Study as a whole: T cells, B-cell-depleted T cells, or PBMCs provided the cDNA or gDNA that served as material.

In Seattle, patients joined the study during active infection and were tracked longitudinally. The method was immunoSEQ multiplex PCR; TCRdb's version includes in-frame clones alone and lacks a portion of them. The sample gives approximately 260,000 clones, approximately 88% of which show up once; roughly 10% is in the top ten. Sequencing used peripheral blood. The receptor's source is a woman between 65 and 79 years old with COVID-19, enrolled during active disease.

CDR3 DNA: TGTGCCAGCAGCTTAGATCCCATTAACTATGGCTACACCTTC. Translating gives CASSLDPINYGYTF. V gene TRBV11-2 combines with J gene TRBJ1-2; D gene uncertain. This CDR3 has 14 residues. Germline V lookup: CDR1 SGHAT, CDR2 FQNNGV. The V and J ends lost 0 bases and 1 base respectively, with 6 bases between them.